The rows below give T cell receptor beta chains drawn from one sample of a study of shared clonotypes between healthy human individuals. Generated by immunoSEQ multiplex PCR, the TCRdb table keeps only in-frame clones and is missing some. The table has about 2 million clones, 90% to 95% seen once. Sequenced input: naive CD4+ T cells sorted from blood. These receptors originate from a man aged 18 to 30 in good health. Both conserved end residues are part of each CDR3. Fields, in order: CDR3 protein, CDR3 DNA, V gene, J gene, clone size, D gene, CDR3 length. The D gene is left open where the match is weak. Expanded clones are given a class, and other clones once, few, many or no size at all.

CDR3: CASSLSGETQYF
DNA: TGTGCCAGCAGCTTGTCCGGGGAGACCCAGTACTTC
V: TRBV7-2
J: TRBJ2-5
size: few
D: -
length: 12

CDR3: CAGGGQENSPLHF
DNA: TGTGCCGGCGGAGGACAGGAGAATTCACCCCTCCACTTT
V: TRBV30
J: TRBJ1-6
size: -
D: TRBD1
length: 13

CDR3: CASSVVGKTEAFF
DNA: TGTGCCAGCAGCGTAGTTGGGAAAACTGAAGCTTTCTTT
V: TRBV9
J: TRBJ1-1
size: -
D: -
length: 13

CDR3: CASSLRTRAEQYF
DNA: TGTGCCAGCAGTTTAAGAACTCGGGCTGAGCAGTACTTC
V: TRBV28
J: TRBJ2-7
size: once
D: -
length: 13

CDR3: CASSLGVQQNYNEQFF
DNA: TGTGCCAGCAGCTTGGGCGTACAGCAGAACTACAATGAGCAGTTCTTC
V: TRBV5-4
J: TRBJ2-1
size: -
D: -
length: 16

CDR3: CASSLAKGPNQPQHF
DNA: TGTGCCAGCAGCTTGGCCAAGGGACCCAATCAGCCCCAGCATTTT
V: TRBV5-6
J: TRBJ1-5
size: once
D: -
length: 15

CDR3: CASSPHPRDTQYF
DNA: TGTGCTAGCAGCCCTCACCCCAGGGATACGCAGTATTTT
V: TRBV7-7
J: TRBJ2-3
size: -
D: -
length: 13

CDR3: CASIGGVQGTEAFF
DNA: TGTGCCAGCATCGGTGGGGTCCAGGGCACTGAAGCTTTCTTT
V: TRBV6-5
J: TRBJ1-1
size: -
D: -
length: 14

CDR3: CASSLDSGRGTDTQYF
DNA: TGTGCCAGCAGCTTGGATAGCGGGAGGGGGACAGATACGCAGTATTTT
V: TRBV5-6
J: TRBJ2-3
size: once
D: TRBD2
length: 16

CDR3: CATGTGYYGYTF
DNA: TGTGCCACGGGGACAGGGTACTATGGCTACACCTTC
V: TRBV6-5
J: TRBJ1-2
size: -
D: TRBD1
length: 12

CDR3: CASSFGPLTDTQYF
DNA: TGTGCCAGCAGCTTTGGGCCGCTCACAGATACGCAGTATTTT
V: TRBV7-2
J: TRBJ2-3
size: -
D: -
length: 14

CDR3: CAWSVLLASLTF
DNA: TGTGCCTGGAGTGTACTCCTTGCTTCCCTGACCTTC
V: TRBV30
J: TRBJ1-2
size: -
D: -
length: 12

CDR3: CASNGGYEQYF
DNA: TGTGCCAGCAATGGGGGATACGAGCAGTACTTC
V: TRBV6-5
J: TRBJ2-7
size: -
D: -
length: 11

CDR3: CASRMDGNEKLFF
DNA: TGTGCCAGCAGGATGGACGGAAATGAAAAACTGTTTTTT
V: TRBV6-5
J: TRBJ1-4
size: -
D: -
length: 13

CDR3: CASSPIQGGTEAFF
DNA: TGTGCCAGCTCACCTATCCAGGGTGGCACTGAAGCTTTCTTT
V: TRBV18
J: TRBJ1-1
size: once
D: -
length: 14

CDR3: CASSEWQGGGYTF
DNA: TGTGCCAGCAGTGAGTGGCAGGGAGGTGGCTACACCTTC
V: TRBV2
J: TRBJ1-2
size: -
D: -
length: 13

CDR3: CASTSPGRSYEQYF
DNA: TGTGCCAGCACCTCCCCGGGTCGCTCCTACGAGCAGTACTTC
V: TRBV2
J: TRBJ2-7
size: -
D: -
length: 14

CDR3: CASSPQVNTEAFF
DNA: TGTGCCAGCAGTCCGCAGGTGAACACTGAAGCTTTCTTT
V: TRBV28
J: TRBJ1-1
size: once
D: -
length: 13

CDR3: CASSRGTGANEKLFF
DNA: TGTGCCAGCAGCCGAGGGACAGGGGCTAATGAAAAACTGTTTTTT
V: TRBV7-9
J: TRBJ1-4
size: -
D: TRBD1
length: 15

CDR3: CASSLEQGRTEAFF
DNA: TGCGCCAGCAGCTTGGAGCAGGGAAGGACTGAAGCTTTCTTT
V: TRBV5-1
J: TRBJ1-1
size: -
D: -
length: 14

CDR3: CASSDGRYTEAFF
DNA: TGCGCCAGCTCTGACGGGCGGTACACTGAAGCTTTCTTT
V: TRBV10-1
J: TRBJ1-1
size: -
D: -
length: 13

CDR3: CASSLGAPGNTIYF
DNA: TGCGCCAGCAGCCTAGGGGCGCCTGGAAACACCATATATTTT
V: TRBV4-3
J: TRBJ1-3
size: -
D: -
length: 14

CDR3: CASSQGRDRHPYEQYF
DNA: TGCGCCAGCAGCCAAGGGCGGGACAGGCACCCCTACGAGCAGTACTTC
V: TRBV4-1
J: TRBJ2-7
size: -
D: TRBD1
length: 16

CDR3: CASSPTGRSYNSPLHF
DNA: TGTGCCAGCAGTCCGACAGGGAGGTCCTATAATTCACCCCTCCACTTT
V: TRBV5-4
J: TRBJ1-6
size: -
D: TRBD1
length: 16

CDR3: CATTGKMNTEAFF
DNA: TGTGCCACCACCGGGAAAATGAACACTGAAGCTTTCTTT
V: TRBV5-5
J: TRBJ1-1
size: -
D: -
length: 13

CDR3: CASSMRGNTGELFF
DNA: TGCGCCAGCAGTATGAGGGGGAACACCGGGGAGCTGTTTTTT
V: TRBV10-1
J: TRBJ2-2
size: -
D: -
length: 14

CDR3: CASSRSDRTQTQYF
DNA: TGTGCCAGCAGCCGCTCGGACAGAACACAGACCCAGTACTTC
V: TRBV7-9
J: TRBJ2-5
size: -
D: -
length: 14

CDR3: CASSLGASGGQETQYF
DNA: TGTGCCAGCAGCTTAGGGGCTAGCGGGGGCCAAGAGACCCAGTACTTC
V: TRBV7-2
J: TRBJ2-5
size: -
D: TRBD2
length: 16

CDR3: CASSSKTSGSSEQYF
DNA: TGCGCCAGCAGCTCAAAGACTAGCGGGAGTTCCGAGCAGTACTTC
V: TRBV5-1
J: TRBJ2-7
size: -
D: TRBD2
length: 15

CDR3: CASSLVETSGTYEQYF
DNA: TGCGCCAGCAGCTTGGTAGAGACTAGCGGGACCTACGAGCAGTACTTC
V: TRBV5-1
J: TRBJ2-7
size: -
D: TRBD2
length: 16

CDR3: CAWSTTGNQPQHF
DNA: TGTGCCTGGAGTACTACAGGGAACCAGCCCCAGCATTTT
V: TRBV30
J: TRBJ1-5
size: -
D: -
length: 13

CDR3: CASSQDLDRGYSGYTF
DNA: TGCGCCAGCAGCCAAGATTTGGACAGGGGGTACTCTGGCTACACCTTC
V: TRBV4-3
J: TRBJ1-2
size: -
D: TRBD1
length: 16

CDR3: CASSLAGDSNQPQHF
DNA: TGCGCCAGCAGCTTGGCCGGGGATAGCAATCAGCCCCAGCATTTT
V: TRBV5-1
J: TRBJ1-5
size: -
D: -
length: 15

CDR3: CASSLTGTGVTEAFF
DNA: TGTGCCAGCAGTTTGACCGGGACAGGGGTAACTGAAGCTTTCTTT
V: TRBV6-5
J: TRBJ1-1
size: -
D: TRBD1
length: 15

CDR3: CASSARTRDGVGELFF
DNA: TGTGCCAGCAGCGCACGGACTAGGGATGGCGTTGGGGAGCTGTTTTTT
V: TRBV11-2
J: TRBJ2-2
size: -
D: TRBD2
length: 16